The rows below give T cell receptor beta chains drawn from one sample of a study of OX40 agonist ivuxolimab in advanced cancers. Assay: immunoSEQ multiplex PCR; the TCRdb copy retains only in-frame clones and omits some. The data contain tens of thousands of clones, around nine tenths of them seen just once; the ten biggest clones take up roughly 60%. Sequences were derived from CD4+ or CD8+ T cells sorted from blood, sampled in a trial of the OX40 agonist ivuxolimab. These receptor sequences come from an adult with an advanced solid tumor such as melanoma, head and neck, liver or kidney cancer. The conserved cysteine and the conserved F or W are not part of the CDR3 here. Each record gives: clone size, J gene, V gene, CDR3 protein. Where a row states a size, it is once, few, many or the class of an expanded clone; other rows omit it.

-,TRBJ1-6,TRBV19,ASSIWGGGNSPLH
-,TRBJ1-2,TRBV10-3,AISELGGPTNYGYT
-,TRBJ1-2,TRBV27,ASSLTGVYGYT
-,TRBJ2-5,TRBV7-9,ASSAGQGIETQY
few,TRBJ2-5,TRBV13,ASSHTEGQETQY
-,TRBJ1-1,TRBV4-1,ASSQGGGKGSMNTEAF
-,TRBJ1-2,TRBV5-5,ASSPETGAYGYT
-,TRBJ2-7,TRBV6-5,ASGMGGLPYEQY
-,TRBJ2-1,TRBV5-4,ASRIAGRQF
-,TRBJ2-3,TRBV6-1,ASSEELGGSDTQY
-,TRBJ1-1,TRBV6-5,ASSYGGREAF